What follows is one T cell receptor beta chain and its context. Relative to the germline gene, one junction end is altered; a read error may explain this. Priming with a constant-region primer yielded TCR beta cDNA from 400 to 550 ng total RNA. Library construction for TCR beta comprised three nested multiplex PCR rounds performed with slightly modified ARM-PCR. The first two PCR rounds, nine to ten cycles each, used TRBV1-TRBV30 forward primers and a C-beta reverse primer. TCRdb re-called the multiplex PCR reads with MiXCR, one entry per CDR3 protein. The table records 100,000 or so distinct CDR3 sequences, around 84% of them present only once. Unsorted bulk tissue, roughly 19-33 mg of it, served as the source for co-extraction of RNA and DNA. The CDR3 is 14 residues long. Germline CDR1 reads SGHRS; CDR2 reads YFSETQ. This sample stems from a study of tumor-infiltrating lymphocytes in primary liver carcinoma.

The source is a man in his forties with primary liver carcinoma and hepatitis B virus infection. V usage is TRBV5-1 and J usage is TRBJ2-3, with D tentatively TRBD1 (5 bases). The sequenced sample was liver tumor tissue from sampling region 3. Subset given: tumor region T3, left-lateral pole. In DNA, the CDR3 is TGCGCCAGTAGCTTCGGACCGGACATAGATACGCAGTATTTT. Translating gives CASSFGPDIDTQYF.